The present entry profiles one TCR beta chain with its context. This record comes from a study of blood T cell repertoires in COVID-19. In the study overall: Acute and convalescent COVID-19 specimens originated in the United States, Italy and Spain. Sources were T cells, B-cell-depleted T cells, or PBMCs; the material itself was cDNA or gDNA.

The CDR3 runs 13 residues. V dropped 1 base and J dropped 3 bases, with 9 bases sitting between them. CDR1 is SQVTM, CDR2 ANQGSEA, per germline. Seattle enrolled patients during active infection and tracked them longitudinally. The repertoire was sequenced with immunoSEQ multiplex PCR; TCRdb's copy has only in-frame clones and lacks some. The sample lists 350,000 or so clones, roughly 89% occurring once. The TCR was taken from a woman in her sixties or seventies with COVID-19, enrolled during active disease. This chain uses TRBV29-1 with TRBJ1-1; a weak D match, TRBD1 (5 bases). Sequenced input: peripheral blood. CDR3 sequence (DNA): TGCAGCGTTGAAGGGGGCGAGGACACTGAAGCTTTCTTT. Translation: CSVEGGEDTEAFF.